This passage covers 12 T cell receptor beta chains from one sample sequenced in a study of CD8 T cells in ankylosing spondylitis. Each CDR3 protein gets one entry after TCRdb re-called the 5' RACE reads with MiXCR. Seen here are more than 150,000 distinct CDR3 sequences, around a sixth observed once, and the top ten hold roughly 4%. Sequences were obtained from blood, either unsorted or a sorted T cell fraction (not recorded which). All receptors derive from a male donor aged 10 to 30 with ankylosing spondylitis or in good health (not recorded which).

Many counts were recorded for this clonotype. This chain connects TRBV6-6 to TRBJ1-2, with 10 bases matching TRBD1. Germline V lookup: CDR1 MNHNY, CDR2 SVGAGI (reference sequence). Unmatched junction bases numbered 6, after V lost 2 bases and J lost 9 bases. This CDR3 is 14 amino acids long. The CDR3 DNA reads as TGTGCCAGCAGTTACGCCGACAGGGGGCTGAGCTACACCTTC. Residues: CASSYADRGLSYTF.

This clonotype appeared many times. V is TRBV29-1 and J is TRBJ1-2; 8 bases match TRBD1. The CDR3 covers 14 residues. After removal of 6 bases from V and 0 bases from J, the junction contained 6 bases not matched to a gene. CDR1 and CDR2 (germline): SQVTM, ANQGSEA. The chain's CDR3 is CSVSPGQANYGYTF. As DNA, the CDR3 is TGCAGCGTGTCCCCGGGACAGGCTAACTATGGCTACACCTTC. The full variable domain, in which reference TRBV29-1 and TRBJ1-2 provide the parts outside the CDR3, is SAVISQKPSRDICQRGTSLTIQCQVDSQVTMMFWYRQQPGQSLTLIATANQGSEATYESGFVIDKFPISRPNLTFSTLTVSNMSPEDSSIYLCSVSPGQANYGYTFGSGTRLTVV.

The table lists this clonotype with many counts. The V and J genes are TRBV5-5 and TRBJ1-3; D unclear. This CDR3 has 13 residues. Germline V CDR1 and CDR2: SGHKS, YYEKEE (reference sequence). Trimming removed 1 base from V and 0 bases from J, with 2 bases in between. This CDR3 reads CASSLTSGNTIYF. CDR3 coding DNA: TGTGCCAGCAGCTTGACCTCTGGAAACACCATATATTTT.

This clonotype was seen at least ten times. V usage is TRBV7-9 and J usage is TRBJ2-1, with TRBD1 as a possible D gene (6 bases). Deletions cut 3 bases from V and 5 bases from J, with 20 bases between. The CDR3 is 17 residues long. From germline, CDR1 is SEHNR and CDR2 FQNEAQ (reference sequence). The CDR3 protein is CASSFGNPGEWHNEQFF. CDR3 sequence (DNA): TGTGCCAGCAGCTTCGGTAACCCAGGGGAGTGGCACAATGAGCAGTTCTTC.

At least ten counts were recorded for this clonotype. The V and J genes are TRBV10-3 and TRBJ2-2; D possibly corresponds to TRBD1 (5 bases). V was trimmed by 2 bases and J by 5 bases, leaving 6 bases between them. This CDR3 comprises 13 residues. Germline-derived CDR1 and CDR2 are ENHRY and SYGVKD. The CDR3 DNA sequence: TGTGCCATCAGTGAGGCAGGGACCGGGGAGCTGTTTTTT. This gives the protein CAISEAGTGELFF.

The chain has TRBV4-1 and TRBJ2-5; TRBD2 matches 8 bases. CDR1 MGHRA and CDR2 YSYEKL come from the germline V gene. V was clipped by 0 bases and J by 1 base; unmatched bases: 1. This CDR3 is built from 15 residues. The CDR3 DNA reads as TGCGCCAGCAGCCAAGATGCGGGGGGCCAAGAGACCCAGTACTTC. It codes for CASSQDAGGQETQYF.

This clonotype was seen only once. The CDR3 spells CASSSGAFGNTIYF. The CDR3 DNA follows: TGTGCCAGCAGCTCAGGGGCCTTCGGAAACACCATATATTTT. The chain has TRBV13 and TRBJ1-3, with D perhaps TRBD1 (6 bases). V shed 4 bases and J shed 4 bases, with 11 bases lying between them. CDR1 PRHDT and CDR2 FYEKMQ come from the germline V gene (reference sequence). This CDR3 has 14 residues.

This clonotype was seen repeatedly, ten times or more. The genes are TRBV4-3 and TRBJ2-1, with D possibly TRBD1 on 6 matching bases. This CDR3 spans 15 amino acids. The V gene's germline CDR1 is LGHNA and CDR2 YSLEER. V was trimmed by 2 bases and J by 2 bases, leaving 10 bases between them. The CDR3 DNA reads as TGCGCCAGCAGCCAACAAAGGACAGCCTACAATGAGCAGTTCTTC. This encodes CASSQQRTAYNEQFF.

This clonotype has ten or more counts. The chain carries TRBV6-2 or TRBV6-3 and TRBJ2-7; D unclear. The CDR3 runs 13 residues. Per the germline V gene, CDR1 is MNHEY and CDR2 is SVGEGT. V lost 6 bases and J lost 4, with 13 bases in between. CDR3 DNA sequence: TGTGCCAGCAGGGACGACGGGCGGTACGAGCAGTACGTC. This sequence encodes CASRDDGRYEQYV.

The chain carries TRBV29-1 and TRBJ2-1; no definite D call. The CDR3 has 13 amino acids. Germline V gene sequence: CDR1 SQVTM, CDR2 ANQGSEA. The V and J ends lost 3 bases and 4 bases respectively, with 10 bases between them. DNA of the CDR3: TGCAGCGTTGAGGGTCGGGCTTACAATGAGCAGTTCTTC. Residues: CSVEGRAYNEQFF.

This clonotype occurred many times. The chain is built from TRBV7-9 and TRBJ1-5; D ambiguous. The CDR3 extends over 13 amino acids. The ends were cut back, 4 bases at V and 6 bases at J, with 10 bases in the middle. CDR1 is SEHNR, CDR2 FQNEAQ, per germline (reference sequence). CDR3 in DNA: TGTGCCAGCAGCTCCGTTGGAGCTCAGCCCCAGCATTTT. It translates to CASSSVGAQPQHF.

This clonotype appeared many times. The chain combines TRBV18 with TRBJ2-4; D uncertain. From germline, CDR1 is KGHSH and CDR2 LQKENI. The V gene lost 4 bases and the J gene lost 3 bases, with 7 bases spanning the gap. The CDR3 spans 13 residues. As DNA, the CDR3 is TGTGCCAGCTCACGCGGTGACAAAAACATTCAGTACTTC. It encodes CASSRGDKNIQYF.